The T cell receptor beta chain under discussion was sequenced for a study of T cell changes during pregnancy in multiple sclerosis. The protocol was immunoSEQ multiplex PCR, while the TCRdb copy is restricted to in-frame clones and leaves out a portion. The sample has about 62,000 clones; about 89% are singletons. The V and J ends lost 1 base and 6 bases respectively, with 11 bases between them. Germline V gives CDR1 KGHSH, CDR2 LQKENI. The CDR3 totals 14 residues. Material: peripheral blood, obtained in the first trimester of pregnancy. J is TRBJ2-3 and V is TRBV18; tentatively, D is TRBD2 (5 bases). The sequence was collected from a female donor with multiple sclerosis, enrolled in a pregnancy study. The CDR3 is CASSPRWGVDTQYF. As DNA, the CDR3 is TGTGCCAGCTCACCACGGTGGGGAGTGGATACGCAGTATTTT.